This T cell receptor (beta chain) was profiled in a study of human T cells and chemical hapten exposure. Study results and caveats: Significantly more large CDR3 similarity clusters arose among expanded TCRs than among controls.

TCRdb re-derived calls from the RACE reads in MiXCR, one entry per CDR3 protein. Among 180,000 or so distinct CDR3 sequences, roughly 30% were seen once, and the ten largest hold less than 3.5%. Note on this clonotype: Its specificity is unknown.

Germline loops: CDR1 MNHEY, CDR2 SVGAGI. The CDR3 covers 13 residues. V lost 6 bases and J lost 10, with 18 bases in between. Time point described: pre-sensitization, week 0. Treatment reported: therapeutic diphenylcyclopropenone sensitization with weekly scalp DPC. Donors were 18 to 70-year-old alopecia patients suitable for DPC. Total RNA was extracted from unfractionated whole blood. This TCR was recovered from a woman in her 30s with alopecia areata. Some clones in this sample may be carry-over from other donors' samples. V usage is TRBV6-5 and J usage is TRBJ1-1; weak D call: TRBD1 (6 bases). The sample here was whole blood, taken in connection with sensitization to the hapten diphenylcyclopropenone (DPC). The CDR3 loop is CASSPRTVLGAFF. The CDR3 DNA reads TGTGCCAGCAGCCCCCGGACAGTTCTTGGAGCTTTCTTT.